Below, 9 T cell receptor beta chains from the same sample are listed, as sequenced in a study of neurological immune-mediated disorders. TCRdb passed the 5' RACE reads through MiXCR, listing each CDR3 protein once. The top ten clones hold approximately 5.9% of a sample with tens of thousands of distinct CDR3 sequences, more than 3.5% of them seen once. Sequencing was done on a sample of PBMCs. All receptors derive from a man in his sixties with multiple sclerosis.

The chain recombines TRBV10-3 with TRBJ2-3; TRBD1 matches 7 bases. The CDR3 sequence is 15 residues long. V was pared by 4 bases and J by 4 bases, with 8 bases of the junction left unmatched. Germline values: CDR1 ENHRY, CDR2 SYGVKD. CDR3: CAISALTGRPDTQYF. The CDR3 region has the DNA TGTGCCATCAGTGCTTTGACAGGGCGCCCAGATACGCAGTATTTT.

This clonotype was detected many times. This rearrangement joins TRBV14 to TRBJ1-1, with D maybe TRBD1 (5 bases). Trimming took off 0 bases at V and 9 bases at J, with 11 bases between the two ends. Germline V lookup: CDR1 SGHDN, CDR2 FVKESK. This CDR3 is built from 13 residues. CDR3 region: CASSQDLEGQAFF. Written as DNA, the CDR3 is TGTGCCAGCAGCCAAGATCTGGAGGGGCAAGCTTTCTTT.

The sample holds many counts of this clonotype. CDR3 sequence (DNA): TGTGCCAGCAGCCAAGCCGGGCTAGCGGGAGTTGTAAACATTCAGTACTTC. It is translated as CASSQAGLAGVVNIQYF. The rearrangement links TRBV14 to TRBJ2-4, with 10 bases matching TRBD2. Germline V gene data show CDR1 as SGHDN and CDR2 as FVKESK. The CDR3 has 17 residues. The V segment lost 1 base and the J segment 6 bases; nucleotides outside the gene matches: 9.

This clonotype was detected many times. The rearrangement links TRBV10-3 to TRBJ2-7, with D tentatively TRBD1 or TRBD2 (5 bases each). CDR3 length: 15 residues. Trimming shortened V by 4 bases and J by 6 bases, and 19 bases separated the two germline ends. Germline values: CDR1 ENHRY, CDR2 SYGVKD. The CDR3 loop is CAISVRDGGVSEQYF. In DNA form, the CDR3 reads TGTGCCATCAGTGTAAGGGACGGAGGAGTCAGCGAGCAGTACTTC.

In its sample, this clonotype ranks as medium-sized (0.01 to 0.1%). The chain carries TRBV7-8 and TRBJ2-7; D might be TRBD2 (5 bases). The CDR3 is made up of 14 amino acids. Trimming cost V 7 bases and J 4 bases, with 17 bases left between them. The germline gives CDR1 SGHVS, CDR2 FQNEAQ. The CDR3 coding sequence is TGTGCCAGCACTGGGAGCAGGATCTCTTACGAGCAGTACTTC. This translates into CASTGSRISYEQYF.

This clonotype has at least ten counts. Here the CDR3 reads CASSLAGVRFDNEQFF. Here the CDR3 DNA reads TGCGCCAGCAGCTTGGCGGGTGTACGGTTCGACAATGAGCAGTTCTTC. V usage is TRBV5-1 and J usage is TRBJ2-1; no clear D gene. The germline V gene encodes CDR1 SGHRS and CDR2 YFSETQ. V was pared by 0 bases and J by 5 bases, with 15 bases between. There are 16 residues in the CDR3.

The DNA for the CDR3 is TGTGCCAGCAGTGCCAAATGGGGGGATTCACCCCTCCACTTT. It is translated as CASSAKWGDSPLHF. The chain links TRBV9 to TRBJ1-6; D perhaps matches TRBD1 (5 bases). The germline V gene encodes CDR1 SGDLS and CDR2 YYNGEE. V was trimmed by 5 bases and J by 8 bases, leaving 14 bases between them. The CDR3 is 14 amino acids.

This clonotype showed up many times. The CDR3, as DNA: TGTGCCAGCAGCTTAGCTCGCCAACCTCATACGCAGTATTTT. Residues: CASSLARQPHTQYF. The chain is built from TRBV11-2 and TRBJ2-3; D unclear. Between the trimmed V and J ends, which lost 1 base and 7 bases, there was a span of 12 bases. The CDR3 covers 14 residues. Germline V gene lookup returns CDR1 SGHAT and CDR2 FQNNGV. Based on the CDR3 plus reference TRBV11-2 and TRBJ2-3, the full variable domain is EAGVAQSPRYKIIEKRQSVAFWCNPISGHATLYWYQQILGQGPKLLIQFQNNGVVDDSQLPKDRFSAERLKGVDSTLKIQPAKLEDSAVYLCASSLARQPHTQYFGPGTRLTVL.

Worth noting for this clonotype: Possible read error: a much larger clone is one base away. The chain joins TRBV10-3 to TRBJ2-6, with a tentative D call TRBD1 (5 bases). Germline-derived CDR1 and CDR2 are ENHRY and SYGVKD. The CDR3 spans 18 residues. The CDR3 loop is CAISVGQGASSGAKVLTF. The CDR3 DNA is TGTGCCATCAGTGTGGGCCAGGGTGCGAGCTCTGGGGCCAAAGTCCTGACTTTC.